This TCR beta chain was recovered during a study of naive and memory T cell subsets. The CDR3 covers 15 residues. The germline CDR1 and CDR2 sequences are DFQATT and SNEGSKA (reference sequence). V lost 0 bases to trimming and J lost 0 bases, with 11 bases between them. An equimolar mix of two oligonucleotides served as the beta constant-region primer for TRBC1 and TRBC2. Nested alpha and beta constant-region primers with the SP2 primer drove four PCR rounds on ligated cDNA. From the UMI-ligation and nested PCR reads, TCRdb called clonotypes with MiXCR, one entry per CDR3 protein. This table holds 130,000 to 150,000 distinct CDR3 sequences, 15% to 20% found once. Sequential positive selection took CD4 T cells first, then CD8 T cells. This clonotype has more than one count but fewer than ten.

The chain recombines TRBV20-1 with TRBJ2-5; D possibly corresponds to TRBD1 (6 bases). The TCR originated in a human donor in good health. Sequenced: naive CD4+ T cells from blood. The CDR3 protein is CSARDPGHYQETQYF. CDR3 DNA sequence: TGCAGTGCTAGAGATCCGGGACACTACCAAGAGACCCAGTACTTC.